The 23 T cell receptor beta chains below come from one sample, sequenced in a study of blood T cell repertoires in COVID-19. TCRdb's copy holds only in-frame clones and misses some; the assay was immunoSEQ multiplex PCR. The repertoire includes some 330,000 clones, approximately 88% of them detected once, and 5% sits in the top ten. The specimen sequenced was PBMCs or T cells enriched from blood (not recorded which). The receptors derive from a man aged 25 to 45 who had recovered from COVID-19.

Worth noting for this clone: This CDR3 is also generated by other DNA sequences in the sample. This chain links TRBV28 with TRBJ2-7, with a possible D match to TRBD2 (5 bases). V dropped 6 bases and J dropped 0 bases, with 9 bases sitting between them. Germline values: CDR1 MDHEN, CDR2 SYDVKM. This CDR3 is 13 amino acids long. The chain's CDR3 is CASSSGSSYEQYF. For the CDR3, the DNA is TGTGCCAGCAGCTCGGGGAGCTCCTACGAGCAGTACTTC. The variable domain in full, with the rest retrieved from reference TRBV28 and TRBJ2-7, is DVKVTQSSRYLVKRTGEKVFLECVQDMDHENMFWYRQDPGLGLRLIYFSYDVKMKEKGDIPEGYSVSREKKERFSLILESASTNQTSMYLCASSSGSSYEQYFGPGTRLTVT.

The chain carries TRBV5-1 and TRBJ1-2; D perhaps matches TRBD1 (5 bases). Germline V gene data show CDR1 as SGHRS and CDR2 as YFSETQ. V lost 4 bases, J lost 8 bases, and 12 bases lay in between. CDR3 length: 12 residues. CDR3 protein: CASSVQGVGYTF. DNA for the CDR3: TGCGCCAGCAGCGTGCAGGGCGTCGGCTACACCTTC.

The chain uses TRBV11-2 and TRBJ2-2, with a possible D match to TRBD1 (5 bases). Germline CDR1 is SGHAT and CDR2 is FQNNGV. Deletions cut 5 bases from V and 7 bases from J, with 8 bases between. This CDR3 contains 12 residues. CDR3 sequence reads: CASSQGHGELFF. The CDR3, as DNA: TGTGCCAGCAGCCAAGGACACGGGGAGCTGTTTTTT.

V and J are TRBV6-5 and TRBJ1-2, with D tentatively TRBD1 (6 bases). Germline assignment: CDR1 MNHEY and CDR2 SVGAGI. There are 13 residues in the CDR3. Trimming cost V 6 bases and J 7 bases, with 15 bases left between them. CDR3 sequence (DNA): TGTGCCAGCAGCTATACGGGGGGCTCTGGCTACACCTTC. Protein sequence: CASSYTGGSGYTF.

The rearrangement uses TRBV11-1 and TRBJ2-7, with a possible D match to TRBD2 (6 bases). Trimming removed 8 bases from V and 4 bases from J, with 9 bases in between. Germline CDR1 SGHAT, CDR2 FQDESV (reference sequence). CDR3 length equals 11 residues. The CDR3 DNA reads TGTGCCAGCCAAGGAGGGTACGAGCAGTACTTC. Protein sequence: CASQGGYEQYF.

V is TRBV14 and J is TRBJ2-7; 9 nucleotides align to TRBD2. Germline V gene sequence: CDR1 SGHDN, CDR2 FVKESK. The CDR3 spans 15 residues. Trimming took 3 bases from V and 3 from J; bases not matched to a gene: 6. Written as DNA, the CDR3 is TGTGCCAGCAGCCACCTTAGCGGGGGCTACTACGAGCAGTACTTC. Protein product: CASSHLSGGYYEQYF.

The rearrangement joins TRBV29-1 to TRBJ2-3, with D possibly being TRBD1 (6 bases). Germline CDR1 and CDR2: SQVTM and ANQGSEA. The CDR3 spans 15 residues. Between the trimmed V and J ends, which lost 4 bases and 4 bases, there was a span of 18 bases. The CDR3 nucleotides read TGCAGCGTTGTAGTCTGGGGACAAAGAGCAGATACGCAGTATTTT. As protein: CSVVVWGQRADTQYF.

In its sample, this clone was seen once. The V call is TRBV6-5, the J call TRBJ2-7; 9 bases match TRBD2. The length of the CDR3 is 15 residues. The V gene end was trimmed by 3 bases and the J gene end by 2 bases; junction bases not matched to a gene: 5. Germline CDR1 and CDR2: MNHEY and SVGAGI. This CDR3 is CASSYSAGGPYEQYF. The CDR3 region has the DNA TGTGCCAGCAGTTATTCGGCGGGGGGGCCCTACGAGCAGTACTTC.

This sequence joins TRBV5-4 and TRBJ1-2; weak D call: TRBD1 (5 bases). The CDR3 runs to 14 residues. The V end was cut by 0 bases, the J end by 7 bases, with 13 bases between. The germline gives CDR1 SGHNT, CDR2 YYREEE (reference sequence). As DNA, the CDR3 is TGTGCCAGCAGCTTGGCCAACCAGGGTTCTGGCTACACCTTC. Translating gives CASSLANQGSGYTF.

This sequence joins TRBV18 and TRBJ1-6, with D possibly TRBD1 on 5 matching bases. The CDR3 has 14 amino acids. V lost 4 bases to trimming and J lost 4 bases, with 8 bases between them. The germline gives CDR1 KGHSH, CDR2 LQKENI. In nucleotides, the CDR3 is TGTGCCAGCTCACAGTCAGGGTATAATTCACCCCTCCACTTT. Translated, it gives CASSQSGYNSPLHF.

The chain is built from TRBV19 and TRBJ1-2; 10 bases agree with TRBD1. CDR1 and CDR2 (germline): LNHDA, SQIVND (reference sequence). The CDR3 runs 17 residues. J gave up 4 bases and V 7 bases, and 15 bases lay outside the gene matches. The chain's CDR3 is CASTRGLGDRGPYGYTF. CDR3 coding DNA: TGTGCCAGTACCCGGGGGTTAGGGGACAGGGGACCCTATGGCTACACCTTC.

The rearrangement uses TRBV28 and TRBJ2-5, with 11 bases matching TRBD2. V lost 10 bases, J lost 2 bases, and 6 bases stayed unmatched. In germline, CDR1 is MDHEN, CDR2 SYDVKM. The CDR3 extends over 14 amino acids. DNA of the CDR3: TGTGCCATCGGGACTAGCGGAAATCAAGAGACCCAGTACTTC. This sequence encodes CAIGTSGNQETQYF.

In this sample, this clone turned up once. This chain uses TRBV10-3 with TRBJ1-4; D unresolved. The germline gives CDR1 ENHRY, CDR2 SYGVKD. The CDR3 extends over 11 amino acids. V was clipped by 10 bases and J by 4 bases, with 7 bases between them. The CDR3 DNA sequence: TGTGCCAGCCAGAATAATGAAAAACTGTTTTTT. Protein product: CASQNNEKLFF.

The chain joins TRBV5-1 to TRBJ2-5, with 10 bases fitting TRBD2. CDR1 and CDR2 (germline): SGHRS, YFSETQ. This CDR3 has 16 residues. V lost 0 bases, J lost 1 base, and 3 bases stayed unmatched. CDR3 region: CASSLAQRGGQETQYF. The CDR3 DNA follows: TGCGCCAGCAGCTTGGCCCAGCGGGGGGGCCAAGAGACCCAGTACTTC.

The chain's CDR3 is CASSEFRLAGYFEQYF. The CDR3 region has the DNA TGTGCCAGCAGTGAATTTCGACTAGCGGGGTACTTTGAGCAGTACTTC. This chain links TRBV6-1 with TRBJ2-7; 11 bases map to TRBD2. There are 16 residues in the CDR3. Trimming cost V 2 bases and J 7 bases; bases outside gene matches: 10. Germline V CDR1 and CDR2: MNHNS, SASEGT.

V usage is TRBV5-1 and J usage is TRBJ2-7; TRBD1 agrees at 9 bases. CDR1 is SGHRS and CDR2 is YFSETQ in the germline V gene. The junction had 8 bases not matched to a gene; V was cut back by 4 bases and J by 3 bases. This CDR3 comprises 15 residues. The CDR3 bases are TGCGCCAGCAGCCCCGGGACAGGGATGATCTACGAGCAGTACTTC. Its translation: CASSPGTGMIYEQYF.

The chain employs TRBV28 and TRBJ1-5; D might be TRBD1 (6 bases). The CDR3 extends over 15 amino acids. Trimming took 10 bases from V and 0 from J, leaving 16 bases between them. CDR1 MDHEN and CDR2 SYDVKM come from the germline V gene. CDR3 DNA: TGTGCCACTTCCACAGGGTATTATAGCAATCAGCCCCAGCATTTT. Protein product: CATSTGYYSNQPQHF.

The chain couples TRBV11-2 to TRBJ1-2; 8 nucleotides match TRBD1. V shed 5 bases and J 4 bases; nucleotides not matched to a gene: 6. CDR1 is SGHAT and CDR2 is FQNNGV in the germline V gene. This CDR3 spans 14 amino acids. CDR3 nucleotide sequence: TGTGCCAGCAGCCCCCATGGACAGGGCTATGGCTACACCTTC. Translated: CASSPHGQGYGYTF. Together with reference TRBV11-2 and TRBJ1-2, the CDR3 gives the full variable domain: EAGVAQSPRYKIIEKRQSVAFWCNPISGHATLYWYQQILGQGPKLLIQFQNNGVVDDSQLPKDRFSAERLKGVDSTLKIQPAKLEDSAVYLCASSPHGQGYGYTFGSGTRLTVV.

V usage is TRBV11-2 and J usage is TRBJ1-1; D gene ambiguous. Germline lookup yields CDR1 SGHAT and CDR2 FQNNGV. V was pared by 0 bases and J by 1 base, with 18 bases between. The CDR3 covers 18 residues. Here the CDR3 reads CASSLDGVGTVTNTEAFF. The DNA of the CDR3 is TGTGCCAGCAGCTTAGATGGTGTTGGTACAGTAACGAACACTGAAGCTTTCTTT.

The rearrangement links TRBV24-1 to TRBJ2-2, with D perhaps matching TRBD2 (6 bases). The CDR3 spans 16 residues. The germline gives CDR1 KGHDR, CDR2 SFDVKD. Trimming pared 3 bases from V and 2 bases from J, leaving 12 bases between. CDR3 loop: CATSDTRDSNTGELFF. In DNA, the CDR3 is TGTGCCACCAGTGATACGCGGGACTCAAACACCGGGGAGCTGTTTTTT.

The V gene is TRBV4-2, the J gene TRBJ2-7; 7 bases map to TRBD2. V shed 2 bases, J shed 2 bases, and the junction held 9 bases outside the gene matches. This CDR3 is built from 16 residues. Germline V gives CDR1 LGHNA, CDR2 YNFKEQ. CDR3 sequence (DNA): TGTGCCAGCAGCCAAAGATGGACTAGGTTCGCCTACGAGCAGTACTTC. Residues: CASSQRWTRFAYEQYF.

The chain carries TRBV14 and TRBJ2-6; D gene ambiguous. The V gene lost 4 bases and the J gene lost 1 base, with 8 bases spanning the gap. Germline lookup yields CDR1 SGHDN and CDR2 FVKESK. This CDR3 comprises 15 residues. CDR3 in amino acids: CASSRASSGANVLTF. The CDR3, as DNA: TGTGCCAGCAGCCGAGCGTCTTCTGGGGCCAACGTCCTGACTTTC. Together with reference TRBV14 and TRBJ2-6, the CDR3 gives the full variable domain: EAGVTQFPSHSVIEKGQTVTLRCDPISGHDNLYWYRRVMGKEIKFLLHFVKESKQDESGMPNNRFLAERTGGTYSTLKVQPAELEDSGVYFCASSRASSGANVLTFGAGSRLTVL.

The CDR3 nucleotides read TGTGCCAGCAGTTTCGGGAGTAGCGGGGGGCCCACAGATACGCAGTATTTT. Its translation is CASSFGSSGGPTDTQYF. The gene calls are TRBV27 and TRBJ2-3, with 10 bases lining up with TRBD2. The CDR3 length is 17 residues. The trim removed 3 bases at V and 2 bases at J, leaving 8 bases unmatched. Germline V gene sequence: CDR1 MNHEY, CDR2 SMNVEV (reference sequence).